This TCR beta chain is from a study of blood T cells in healthy people across ages. Overall study results and limits: TCR beta diversity per million T cells fell roughly linearly with age. Compared with aged donors, long-lived donors showed fewer expanded clones, suggesting selection. PBMCs were not sorted, which prevented a conclusive comparison of naive versus antigen-experienced cells. Changes in expanded clonotypes were possibly confounded, as the CMV status of donors was unknown.

Trimming stripped 2 bases from V and 2 bases from J, with 10 bases between. CDR3 length: 15 residues. Germline lookup yields CDR1 SGHTA and CDR2 FQGNSA. Using a J-beta primer mix together with a sample-barcoded 5' primer, a second PCR was run for about 6 to 11 cycles. From the 5' RACE reads, TCRdb called clonotypes with MiXCR, one entry per CDR3 protein. The sample yields 630,000 or so distinct CDR3 sequences, roughly 30% seen once. In this sample, this clonotype turned up many times. The antigen remains undetermined. The TCR sequence derives from a woman aged 80 or older in good health. Sequenced: blood. The rearrangement links TRBV7-2 to TRBJ1-5; D is perhaps TRBD1 (5 bases). The CDR3 region is CASSLQGVGNQPQHF. In nucleotides, the CDR3 is TGTGCCAGCAGCTTACAGGGAGTGGGCAATCAGCCCCAGCATTTT.